A single sample gave rise to the 15 T cell receptor beta chains below, sequenced in a study of graft-versus-host responses after intestinal transplantation. Some clones are missing from TCRdb's copy, which holds only in-frame ones; the method was immunoSEQ multiplex PCR. Counted here are 24,000 or so clones, 83% occurring once; the ten biggest clones make up 1% to 1.3%. The material was PBMCs, obtained 28 days after intestinal transplant. These receptors all come from a human patient who received an intestinal transplant, so some T cells may come from the graft donor.

V is TRBV10-3 and J is TRBJ2-7; D assignment may be TRBD1 or TRBD2 (6 bases each). Per the germline V gene, CDR1 is ENHRY and CDR2 is SYGVKD. Trimming left V 0 bases short and J 4 bases short, with 10 bases between. The CDR3 has 14 residues. The CDR3 DNA sequence: TGTGCCATCAGTGAGTCGGAGGGGGGTTACGAGCAGTACTTC. This gives the protein CAISESEGGYEQYF.

Here the CDR3 reads CASSPLGAYEQYF. CDR3 nucleotide sequence: TGCGCCAGCAGCCCTTTAGGAGCCTACGAGCAGTACTTC. The rearrangement uses TRBV4-1 and TRBJ2-7; D is unclear. Germline V gene sequence: CDR1 MGHRA, CDR2 YSYEKL. This CDR3 spans 13 amino acids. Trimming cost V 4 bases and J 2 bases, with 9 bases left between them.

The genes are TRBV5-1 and TRBJ2-3, with TRBD2 matching 7 bases. The V gene's germline CDR1 is SGHRS and CDR2 YFSETQ. V dropped 0 bases and J dropped 5; count of bases not matched to a gene: 3. The CDR3 runs 14 residues. The CDR3 here is CASSLERGEDTQYF. CDR3 in DNA: TGCGCCAGCAGCTTGGAGCGGGGTGAAGATACGCAGTATTTT.

V gene TRBV7-9 combines with J gene TRBJ2-5; D is tentatively TRBD1 or TRBD2 (6 bases each). The ends were cut back, 6 bases at V and 3 bases at J, with 17 bases in the middle. Germline V lookup: CDR1 SEHNR, CDR2 FQNEAQ (reference sequence). There are 15 residues in the CDR3. The CDR3 coding sequence is TGTGCCAGCAGGAGTGAAGGGGGGACAAAAGAGACCCAGTACTTC. Translating gives CASRSEGGTKETQYF.

J is TRBJ1-4 and V is TRBV2; D is uncertain. Per germline, CDR1 SNHLY and CDR2 FYNNEI. The CDR3 has 13 residues. Trimming cost V 6 bases and J 8 bases, with 13 bases left between them. CDR3 protein: CASSPTLREKLFF. The CDR3 DNA reads TGTGCCAGCAGCCCGACCCTCAGGGAAAAACTGTTTTTT.

This clone turned up a few times. V usage is TRBV30 and J usage is TRBJ2-7, with TRBD2 matching over 8 bases. The length of the CDR3 is 13 residues. In germline, CDR1 is GTSNPN, CDR2 SVGIG (reference sequence). V dropped 3 bases and J dropped 7; count of bases not matched to a gene: 8. The chain's CDR3 is CAWRQKSGGEQYF. CDR3 in DNA: TGTGCCTGGAGACAGAAATCGGGGGGGGAGCAGTACTTC. Combining the CDR3 with reference TRBV30 and TRBJ2-7 gives the whole variable domain SQTIHQWPATLVQPVGSPLSLECTVEGTSNPNLYWYRQAAGRGLQLLFYSVGIGQISSEVPQNLSASRPQDRQFILSSKKLLLSDSGFYLCAWRQKSGGEQYFGPGTRLTVT.

The chain is built from TRBV2 and TRBJ2-5; D is ambiguous. V was shortened by 4 bases and J by 2 bases, with 8 bases between the two germline ends. The germline V gene encodes CDR1 SNHLY and CDR2 FYNNEI. The length of the CDR3 is 13 residues. CDR3 coding DNA: TGTGCCAGCAGTGTACGGATTCAAGAGACCCAGTACTTC. Amino acids: CASSVRIQETQYF.

J is TRBJ2-5 and V is TRBV5-1; TRBD2 might be the D (5 bases). The V gene's germline CDR1 is SGHRS and CDR2 YFSETQ. This CDR3 is 14 amino acids long. V was shortened by 0 bases and J by 1 base, with 7 bases between the two germline ends. This CDR3 reads CASSLGGVQETQYF. CDR3 nucleotide sequence: TGCGCCAGCAGCTTGGGGGGAGTCCAAGAGACCCAGTACTTC.

The V call is TRBV9, the J call TRBJ2-7, with a weak D call TRBD2 (7 bases). The V and J ends lost 4 bases and 3 bases respectively, with 14 bases between them. Germline V gene lookup returns CDR1 SGDLS and CDR2 YYNGEE. The CDR3 runs to 14 residues. The CDR3 DNA sequence: TGTGCCAGCAGCCTCGAAGGGGGGGGCTACGAGCAGTACTTC. This codes for CASSLEGGGYEQYF.

The chain joins TRBV6-5 to TRBJ2-2, with 8 bases aligning to TRBD2. The CDR3 spans 14 residues. The germline V gene encodes CDR1 MNHEY and CDR2 SVGAGI. V dropped 7 bases and J dropped 1; count of bases not matched to a gene: 2. CDR3 nucleotides: TGTGCCAGCAAGCGGGGGAAGAACACCGGGGAGCTGTTTTTT. Translation: CASKRGKNTGELFF.

The rearrangement uses TRBV4-1 and TRBJ2-3, with a weak D call TRBD1 (5 bases). The length of the CDR3 is 17 residues. In germline, CDR1 is MGHRA, CDR2 YSYEKL. Trimming cost V 1 base and J 5 bases, with 19 bases left between them. CDR3 in amino acids: CASSQVVSGPLEDTQYF. The DNA for the CDR3 is TGCGCCAGCAGCCAAGTTGTGTCAGGGCCCCTCGAAGATACGCAGTATTTT.

This clone was observed a handful of times. The rearrangement links TRBV27 to TRBJ2-3; 10 positions match TRBD2. The germline V gene encodes CDR1 MNHEY and CDR2 SMNVEV (reference sequence). Unmatched junction bases numbered 16, after V lost 6 bases and J lost 10 bases. The CDR3 runs 16 residues. CDR3 bases: TGTGCCAGCAGGAGAGGAGCGGGGGGGACCCCGAGAGCGCAGTATTTT. Its protein product is CASRRGAGGTPRAQYF.

Only one count was recorded for this clone. This chain connects TRBV7-2 to TRBJ1-6; no clear D gene. The CDR3 spans 12 residues. Trimming removed 5 bases at V and 10 bases at J, with 9 bases between. Germline loops: CDR1 SGHTA, CDR2 FQGNSA. The CDR3 reads CASSPAASPLHF. In DNA form, the CDR3 reads TGTGCCAGCAGCCCCGCGGCCTCACCCCTCCACTTT. The entire variable domain, with the rest obtained from reference TRBV7-2 and TRBJ1-6, is as follows: GAGVSQSPSNKVTEKGKDVELRCDPISGHTALYWYRQSLGQGLEFLIYFQGNSAPDKSGLPSDRFSAERTGGSVSTLTIQRTQQEDSAVYLCASSPAASPLHFGNGTRLTVT.

The genes are TRBV19 and TRBJ1-2; D is perhaps TRBD1 (5 bases). Germline values: CDR1 LNHDA, CDR2 SQIVND (reference sequence). V was pared by 3 bases and J by 4 bases, with 9 bases between. CDR3 size: 13 residues. DNA of the CDR3: TGTGCCAGTAGTATTCAGGGTACCTATGGCTACACCTTC. Translation gives CASSIQGTYGYTF.

The chain has TRBV10-3 and TRBJ1-5; D is ambiguous. The CDR3 consists of 13 residues. The V gene lost 5 bases and the J gene lost 3 bases, with 8 bases spanning the gap. The germline gives CDR1 ENHRY, CDR2 SYGVKD. The DNA of the CDR3 is TGTGCCATCAGTCCGGGAGACAATCAGCCCCAGCATTTT. Residues: CAISPGDNQPQHF.